This entry concerns a single TCR beta chain. This entry comes from a study of blood T cell repertoires in COVID-19. Study-wide background: The cDNA or gDNA used as material had been derived from T cells, B-cell-depleted T cells, or PBMCs.

Cohort placement rested on clinical history that participants reported themselves. The table came from immunoSEQ multiplex PCR; TCRdb's copy has only in-frame clones and leaves some out. Here the sample spans some 250,000 clones, 70% to 90% being singletons. Germline CDR1 SGHTA, CDR2 FQGNSA. V lost 5 bases, J lost 4 bases, and 20 bases lay in between. The CDR3 sequence is 16 residues long. The sequence was collected from a woman between 45 and 60 years old who had recovered from COVID-19. The rearrangement joins TRBV7-2 to TRBJ1-1; D may be TRBD1 (5 bases). Sequencing input: PBMCs or T cells enriched from blood (not recorded which). This chain's CDR3 is CASSPQQVRGSTEAFF. The DNA for the CDR3 is TGTGCCAGCAGCCCACAACAGGTTAGGGGTTCCACTGAAGCTTTCTTT.